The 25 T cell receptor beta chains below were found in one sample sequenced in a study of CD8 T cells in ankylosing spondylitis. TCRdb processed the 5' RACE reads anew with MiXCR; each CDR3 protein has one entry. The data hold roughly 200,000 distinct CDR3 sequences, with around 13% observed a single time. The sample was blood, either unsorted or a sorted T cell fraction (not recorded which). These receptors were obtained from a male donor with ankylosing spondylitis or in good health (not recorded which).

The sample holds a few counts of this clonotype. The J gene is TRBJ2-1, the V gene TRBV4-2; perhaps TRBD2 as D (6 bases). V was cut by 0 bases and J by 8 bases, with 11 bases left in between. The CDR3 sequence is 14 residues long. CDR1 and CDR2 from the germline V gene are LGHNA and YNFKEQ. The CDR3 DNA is TGTGCCAGCAGCCAAGACTGGAGGGTTGATGAGCAGTTCTTC. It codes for CASSQDWRVDEQFF.

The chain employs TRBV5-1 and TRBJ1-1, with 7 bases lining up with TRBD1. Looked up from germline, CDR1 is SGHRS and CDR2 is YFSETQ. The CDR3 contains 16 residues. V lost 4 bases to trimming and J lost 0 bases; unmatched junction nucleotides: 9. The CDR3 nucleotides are TGCGCCAGCAGCGCCGGGGACAGTCCCTTGAACACTGAAGCTTTCTTT. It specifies CASSAGDSPLNTEAFF.

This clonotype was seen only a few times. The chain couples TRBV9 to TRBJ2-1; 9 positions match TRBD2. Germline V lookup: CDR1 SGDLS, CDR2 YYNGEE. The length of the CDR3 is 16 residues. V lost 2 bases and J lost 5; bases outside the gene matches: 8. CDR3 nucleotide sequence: TGTGCCAGCAGCGTCTCACTAGCGGGTCCGAACAATGAGCAGTTCTTC. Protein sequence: CASSVSLAGPNNEQFF. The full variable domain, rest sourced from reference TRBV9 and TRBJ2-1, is DSGVTQTPKHLITATGQRVTLRCSPRSGDLSVYWYQQSLDQGLQFLIQYYNGEERAKGNILERFSAQQFPDLHSELNLSSLELGDSALYFCASSVSLAGPNNEQFFGPGTRLTVL.

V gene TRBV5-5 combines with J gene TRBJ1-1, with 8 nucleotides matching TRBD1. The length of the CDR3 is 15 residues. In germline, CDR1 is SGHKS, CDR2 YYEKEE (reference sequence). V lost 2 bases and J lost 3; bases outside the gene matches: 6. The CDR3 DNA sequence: TGTGCCAGCAGCTTATCAGGGGGCTTGGACACTGAAGCTTTCTTT. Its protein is CASSLSGGLDTEAFF.

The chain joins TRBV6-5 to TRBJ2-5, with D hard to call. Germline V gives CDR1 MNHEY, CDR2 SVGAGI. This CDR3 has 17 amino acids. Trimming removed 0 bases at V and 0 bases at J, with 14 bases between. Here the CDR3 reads CASSYSPLETYQETQYF. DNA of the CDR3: TGTGCCAGCAGTTACTCCCCGCTGGAAACTTACCAAGAGACCCAGTACTTC.

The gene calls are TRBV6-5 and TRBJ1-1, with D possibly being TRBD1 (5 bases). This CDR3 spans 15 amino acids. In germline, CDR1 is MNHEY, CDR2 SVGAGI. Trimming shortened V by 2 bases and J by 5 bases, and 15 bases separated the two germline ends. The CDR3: CASSYGTPLGTEAFF. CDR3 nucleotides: TGTGCCAGCAGTTACGGGACCCCACTGGGGACTGAAGCTTTCTTT.

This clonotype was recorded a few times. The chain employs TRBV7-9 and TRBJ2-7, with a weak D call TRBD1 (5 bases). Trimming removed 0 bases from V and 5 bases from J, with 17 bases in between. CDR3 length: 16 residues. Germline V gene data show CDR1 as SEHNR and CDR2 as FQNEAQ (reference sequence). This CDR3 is CASSLAVAGKVHEQYF. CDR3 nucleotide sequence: TGTGCCAGCAGCTTAGCGGTGGCAGGGAAGGTACACGAGCAGTACTTC.

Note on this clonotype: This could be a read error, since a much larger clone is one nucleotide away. This chain's CDR3 is CATSADKYNYEQYF. The DNA of the CDR3 is TGTGCCACCAGTGCGGACAAATATAACTACGAGCAGTACTTC. V is TRBV24-1 and J is TRBJ2-7; D perhaps matches TRBD1 (5 bases). This CDR3 has 14 residues. Per germline, CDR1 KGHDR and CDR2 SFDVKD. V shed 5 bases and J shed 3 bases, with 13 bases lying between them.

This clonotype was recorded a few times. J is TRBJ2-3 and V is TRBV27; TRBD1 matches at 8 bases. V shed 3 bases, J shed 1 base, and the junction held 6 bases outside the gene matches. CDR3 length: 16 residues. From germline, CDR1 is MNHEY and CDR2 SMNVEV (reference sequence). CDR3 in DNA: TGTGCCAGCAGTTTCTTCAGGGGGCCGGGCACAGATACGCAGTATTTT. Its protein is CASSFFRGPGTDTQYF.

The CDR3 DNA follows: TGTGCCAGCAGCCCGAATCACAGGGGACTGAACACTGAAGCTTTCTTT. Translating gives CASSPNHRGLNTEAFF. This chain connects TRBV11-3 to TRBJ1-1, with 7 bases matching TRBD1. Trimming cost V 5 bases and J 0 bases; bases outside gene matches: 9. This CDR3 has 16 residues. Germline loops: CDR1 SGHNT, CDR2 YENEEA.

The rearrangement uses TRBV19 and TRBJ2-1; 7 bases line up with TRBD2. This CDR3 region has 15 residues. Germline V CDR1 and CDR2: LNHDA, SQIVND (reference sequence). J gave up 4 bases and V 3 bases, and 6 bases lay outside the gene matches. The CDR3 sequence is CASSIRGGDYNEQFF. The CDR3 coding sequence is TGTGCCAGTAGTATCCGCGGGGGAGATTACAATGAGCAGTTCTTC. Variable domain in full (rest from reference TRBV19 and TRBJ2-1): DGGITQSPKYLFRKEGQNVTLSCEQNLNHDAMYWYRQDPGQGLRLIYYSQIVNDFQKGDIAEGYSVSREKKESFPLTVTSAQKNPTAFYLCASSIRGGDYNEQFFGPGTRLTVL.

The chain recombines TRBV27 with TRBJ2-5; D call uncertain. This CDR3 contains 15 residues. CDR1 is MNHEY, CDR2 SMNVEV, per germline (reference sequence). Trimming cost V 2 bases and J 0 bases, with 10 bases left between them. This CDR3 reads CASSLRVLYQETQYF. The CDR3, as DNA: TGTGCCAGCAGTTTACGGGTCCTGTACCAAGAGACCCAGTACTTC.

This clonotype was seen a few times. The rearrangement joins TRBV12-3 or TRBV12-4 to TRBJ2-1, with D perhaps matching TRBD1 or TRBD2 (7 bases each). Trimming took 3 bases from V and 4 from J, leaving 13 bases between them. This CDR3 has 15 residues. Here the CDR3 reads CASSFGRGGYNEQFF. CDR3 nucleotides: TGTGCCAGCAGTTTTGGCAGGGGGGGGTACAATGAGCAGTTCTTC.

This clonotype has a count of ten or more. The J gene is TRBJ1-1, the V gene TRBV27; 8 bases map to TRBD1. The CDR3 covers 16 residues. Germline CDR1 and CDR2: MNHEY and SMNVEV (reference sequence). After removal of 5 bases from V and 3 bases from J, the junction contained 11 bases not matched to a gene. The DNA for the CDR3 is TGTGCCAGCAGTGCCCGATCAGGGGGCAAACACACTGAAGCTTTCTTT. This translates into CASSARSGGKHTEAFF.

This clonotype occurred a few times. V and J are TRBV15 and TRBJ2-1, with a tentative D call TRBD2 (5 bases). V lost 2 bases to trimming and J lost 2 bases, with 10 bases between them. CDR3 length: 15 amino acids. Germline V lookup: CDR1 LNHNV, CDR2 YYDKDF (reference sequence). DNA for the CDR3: TGTGCCACCAGCAGAATGAGAGGGACCTACAATGAGCAGTTCTTC. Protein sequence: CATSRMRGTYNEQFF.

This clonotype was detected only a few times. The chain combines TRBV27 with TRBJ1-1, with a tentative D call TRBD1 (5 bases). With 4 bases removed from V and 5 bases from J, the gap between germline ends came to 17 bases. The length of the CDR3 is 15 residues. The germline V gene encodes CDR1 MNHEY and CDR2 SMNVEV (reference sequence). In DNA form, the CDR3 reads TGTGCCAGCAGTTCCTTCAGGGTAACGAAGACTGAAGCTTTCTTT. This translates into CASSSFRVTKTEAFF.

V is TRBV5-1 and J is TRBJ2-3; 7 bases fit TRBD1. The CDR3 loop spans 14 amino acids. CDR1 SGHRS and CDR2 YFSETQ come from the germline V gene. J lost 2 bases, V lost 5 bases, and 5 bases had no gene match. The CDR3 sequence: CASSSGQSTDTQYF. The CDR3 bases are TGCGCCAGCAGTTCGGGACAGTCCACAGATACGCAGTATTTT.

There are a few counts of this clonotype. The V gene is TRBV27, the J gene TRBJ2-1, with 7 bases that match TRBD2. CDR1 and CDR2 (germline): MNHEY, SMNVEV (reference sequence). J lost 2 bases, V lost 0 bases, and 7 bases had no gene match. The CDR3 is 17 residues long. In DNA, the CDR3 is TGTGCCAGCAGTTTATCCCGTGAAGCGGGAACCTACAATGAGCAGTTCTTC. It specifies CASSLSREAGTYNEQFF.

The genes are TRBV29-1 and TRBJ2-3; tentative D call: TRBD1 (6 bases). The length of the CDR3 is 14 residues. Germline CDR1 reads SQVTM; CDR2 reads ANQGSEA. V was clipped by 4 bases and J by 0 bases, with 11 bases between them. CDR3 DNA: TGCAGCGTTGTAGACAGGCTTAGCACAGATACGCAGTATTTT. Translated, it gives CSVVDRLSTDTQYF.

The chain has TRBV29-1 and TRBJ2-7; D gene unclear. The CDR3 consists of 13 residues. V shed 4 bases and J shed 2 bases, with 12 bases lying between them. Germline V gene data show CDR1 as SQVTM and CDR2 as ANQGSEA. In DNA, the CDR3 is TGCAGCGTTGTCGGTGGGGATGCCTACGAGCAGTACTTC. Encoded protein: CSVVGGDAYEQYF.

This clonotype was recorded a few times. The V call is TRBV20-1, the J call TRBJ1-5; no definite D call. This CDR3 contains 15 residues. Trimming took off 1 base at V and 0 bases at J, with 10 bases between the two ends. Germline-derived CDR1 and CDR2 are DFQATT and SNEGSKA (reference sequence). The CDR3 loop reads CSARVGKNSNQPQHF. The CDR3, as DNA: TGCAGTGCTAGAGTCGGGAAGAATAGCAATCAGCCCCAGCATTTT.

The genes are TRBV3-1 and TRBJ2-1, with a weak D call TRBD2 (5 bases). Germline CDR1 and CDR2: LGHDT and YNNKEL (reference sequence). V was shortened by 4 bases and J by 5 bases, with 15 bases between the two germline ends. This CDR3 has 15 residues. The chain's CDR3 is CASSPERTRHNEQFF. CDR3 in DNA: TGTGCCAGCAGCCCCGAACGAACTAGGCACAATGAGCAGTTCTTC.

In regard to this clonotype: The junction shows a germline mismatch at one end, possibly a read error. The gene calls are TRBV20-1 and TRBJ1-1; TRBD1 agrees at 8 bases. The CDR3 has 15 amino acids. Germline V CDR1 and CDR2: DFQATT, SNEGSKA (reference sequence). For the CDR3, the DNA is TGCTGTGCTGAGAAGAGGGGACAGGTGCACACTGAAGCTTTCTTT. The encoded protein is CCAEKRGQVHTEAFF.

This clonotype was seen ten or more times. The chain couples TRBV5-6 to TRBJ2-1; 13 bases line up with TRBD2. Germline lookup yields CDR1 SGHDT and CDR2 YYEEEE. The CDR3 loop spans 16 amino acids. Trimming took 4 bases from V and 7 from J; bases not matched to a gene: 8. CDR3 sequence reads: CASSPPGLAGVNEQFF. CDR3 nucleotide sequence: TGTGCCAGCAGCCCCCCAGGACTAGCGGGAGTTAATGAGCAGTTCTTC.

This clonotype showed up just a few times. CDR3 residues: CSARDFSYEQYF. Here the CDR3 DNA reads TGCAGTGCTAGAGACTTTTCCTACGAGCAGTACTTC. V is TRBV20-1 and J is TRBJ2-7, with unresolved D. The CDR3 sequence is 12 residues long. V dropped 0 bases and J dropped 1 base, with 4 bases sitting between them. In germline, CDR1 is DFQATT, CDR2 SNEGSKA (reference sequence).